The rows below give T cell receptor beta chains drawn from one sample of a study of CD4 T cells in relation to SARS-CoV-2 and coronaviruses. Clones were sequenced by immunoSEQ multiplex PCR, and TCRdb holds only the in-frame ones, with some missing. The table shows tens of thousands of clones, with more than 60% occurring only once. Their antigen targets remain unknown. Material: CD4+ T cells from PBMCs, cultured in vitro. The receptors derive from a human donor in good health. Each CDR3 is given with its conserved first and last residue. A D gene is named only where the DNA matches it firmly. Clone size is shown for a subset of rows, as once, few, many or a class of expanded clone.

TRBV10-2	-	TRBD2	TRBJ2-2	TGCGCCAGCAATCCCCGGGGGGATCCCGGGGAGCTGTTTTTT	CASNPRGDPGELFF
TRBV30	-	-	TRBJ1-5	TGTGCCTGGGCAGACTCTTCAAATCAGCCCCAGCATTTT	CAWADSSNQPQHF
TRBV10-3	once	TRBD1	TRBJ2-2	TGTGCCATCAGTGGAGGACAGGGGGCGCCCGGGGAGCTGTTTTTT	CAISGGQGAPGELFF
TRBV3-1/TRBV3-2	-	-	TRBJ2-1	TGTGCCAGCAGCCCCCGGACGGACCCCCCTGGGGAGCAGTTCTTC	CASSPRTDPPGEQFF
TRBV29-1	-	TRBD1	TRBJ2-7	TGCAGCGTTGTTCCCGGGACAGGGAAATACGAGCAGTACTTC	CSVVPGTGKYEQYF
TRBV28	-	-	TRBJ1-2	TGTGCCAGCAGTATAATTCCCAGAGACTATGGCTACACCTTC	CASSIIPRDYGYTF
TRBV28	medium-sized	TRBD2	TRBJ2-7	TGTGCCAGCAGTCTAAGTATGGCGGGAGGGCCCTACGAGCAGTACTTC	CASSLSMAGGPYEQYF
TRBV6-5	-	-	TRBJ2-5	TGTGCCAGCAGTACCGGAGCGGTAGAGTGGGAGACCCAGTACTTC	CASSTGAVEWETQYF
TRBV27	-	-	TRBJ2-7	TGTGCCAGCAGTTTTACAGATTCCTACGAGCAGTACTTC	CASSFTDSYEQYF
TRBV3-1/TRBV3-2	-	-	TRBJ2-2	TGTGCCAGCAGCCAAGGGAACCGACGGACCGCGAACACCGGGGAGCTGTTTTTT	CASSQGNRRTANTGELFF
TRBV11-2	few	TRBD2	TRBJ2-3	TGTGCCAGCAGCTTGGGTGCGGGAGGGAGCACAGATACGCAGTATTTT	CASSLGAGGSTDTQYF
TRBV2	few	-	TRBJ1-1	TGTGCCAGCTTGGCGTCCGCTGAAGCTTTCTTT	CASLASAEAFF